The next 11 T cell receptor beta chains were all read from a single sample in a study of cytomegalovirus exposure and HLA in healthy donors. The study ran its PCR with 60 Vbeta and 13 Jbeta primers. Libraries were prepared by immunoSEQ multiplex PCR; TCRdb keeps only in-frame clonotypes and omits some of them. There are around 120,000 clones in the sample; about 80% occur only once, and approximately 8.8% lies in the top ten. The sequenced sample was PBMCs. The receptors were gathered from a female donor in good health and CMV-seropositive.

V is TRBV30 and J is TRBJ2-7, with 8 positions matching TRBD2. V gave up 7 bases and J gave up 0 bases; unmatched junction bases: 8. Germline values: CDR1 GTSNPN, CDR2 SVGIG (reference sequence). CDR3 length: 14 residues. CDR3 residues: CASDRGGTSYEQYF. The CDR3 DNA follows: TGTGCCTCCGACCGGGGGGGGACCTCCTACGAGCAGTACTTC.

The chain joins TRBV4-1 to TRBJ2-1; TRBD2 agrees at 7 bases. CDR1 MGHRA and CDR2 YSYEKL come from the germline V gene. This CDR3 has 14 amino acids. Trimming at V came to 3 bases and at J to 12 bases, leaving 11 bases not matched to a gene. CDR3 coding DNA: TGCGCCAGCAGCCAGAGGGAAGCGGGGTTGGGGCAGTTCTTC. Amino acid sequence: CASSQREAGLGQFF.

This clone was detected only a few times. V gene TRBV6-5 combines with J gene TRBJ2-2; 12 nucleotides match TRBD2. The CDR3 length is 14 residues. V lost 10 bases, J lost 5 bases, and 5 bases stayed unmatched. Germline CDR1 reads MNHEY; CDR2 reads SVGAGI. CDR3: CATATSGGTGELFF. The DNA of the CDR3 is TGTGCCACCGCGACTAGCGGGGGAACCGGGGAGCTGTTTTTT.

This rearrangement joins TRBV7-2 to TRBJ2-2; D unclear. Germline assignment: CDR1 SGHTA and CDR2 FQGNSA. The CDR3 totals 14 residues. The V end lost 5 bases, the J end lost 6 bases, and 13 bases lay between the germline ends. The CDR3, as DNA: TGTGCCAGCAGCCTCAAGCCGGTCGCCGGGGAGCTGTTTTTT. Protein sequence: CASSLKPVAGELFF.

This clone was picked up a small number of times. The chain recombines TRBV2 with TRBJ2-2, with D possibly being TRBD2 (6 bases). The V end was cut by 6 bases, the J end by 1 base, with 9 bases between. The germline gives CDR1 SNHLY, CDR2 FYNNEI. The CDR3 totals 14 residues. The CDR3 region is CASRAGLNTGELFF. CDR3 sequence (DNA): TGTGCCAGCAGGGCGGGACTGAACACCGGGGAGCTGTTTTTT.

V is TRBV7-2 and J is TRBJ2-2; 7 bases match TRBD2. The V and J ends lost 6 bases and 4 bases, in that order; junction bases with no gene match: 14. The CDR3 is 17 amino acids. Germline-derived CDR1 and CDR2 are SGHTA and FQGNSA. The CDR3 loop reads CASSKSAGTTPTGELFF. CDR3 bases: TGTGCCAGCAGTAAATCGGCCGGGACTACACCCACCGGGGAGCTGTTTTTT.

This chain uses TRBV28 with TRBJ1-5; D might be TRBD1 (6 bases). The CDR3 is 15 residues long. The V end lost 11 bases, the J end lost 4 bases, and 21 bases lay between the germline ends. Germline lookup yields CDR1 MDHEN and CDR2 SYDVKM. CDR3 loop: CACSRQDLGNQPQHF. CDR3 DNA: TGTGCCTGTAGTAGACAGGACCTTGGTAATCAGCCCCAGCATTTT.

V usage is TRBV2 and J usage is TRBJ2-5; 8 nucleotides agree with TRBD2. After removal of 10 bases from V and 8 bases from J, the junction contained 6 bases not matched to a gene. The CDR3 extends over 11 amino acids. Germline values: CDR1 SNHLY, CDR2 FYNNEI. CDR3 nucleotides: TGTGCCACTCTCGGGGGGGAAACCCAGTACTTC. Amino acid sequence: CATLGGETQYF.

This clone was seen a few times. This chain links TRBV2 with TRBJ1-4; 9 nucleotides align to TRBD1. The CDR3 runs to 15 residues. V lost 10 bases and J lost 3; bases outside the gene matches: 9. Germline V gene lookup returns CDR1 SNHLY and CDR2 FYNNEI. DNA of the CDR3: TGTGCCACCCGGGACAGGGATTCGGCTAATGAAAAACTGTTTTTT. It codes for CATRDRDSANEKLFF.

The CDR3 DNA follows: TGCGCCAGCAGCAGGACACCTCCGGACACTGAAGCTTTCTTT. It is translated as CASSRTPPDTEAFF. V and J are TRBV5-1 and TRBJ1-1; possible D gene TRBD1, 5 bases. The germline gives CDR1 SGHRS, CDR2 YFSETQ. The CDR3 has 14 residues. V lost 4 bases, J lost 3 bases, and 13 bases lay in between.

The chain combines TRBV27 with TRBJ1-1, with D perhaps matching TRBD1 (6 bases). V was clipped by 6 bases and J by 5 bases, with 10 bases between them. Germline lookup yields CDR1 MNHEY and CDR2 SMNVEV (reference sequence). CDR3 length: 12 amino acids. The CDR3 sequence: CASRMTGTEAFF. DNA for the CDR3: TGTGCCAGCAGAATGACAGGAACTGAAGCTTTCTTT.